The entry below gives a single T cell receptor (beta chain) sequence along with its context. Its antigen is unidentified. The data were taken from a study of graft-versus-host responses after intestinal transplantation. Assay used: immunoSEQ multiplex PCR; TCRdb lists only in-frame clones, some missing. Among about 85,000 clones, around 84% were seen once, and the ten largest hold roughly 0.83%. V was pared by 5 bases and J by 4 bases, with 7 bases of the junction left unmatched. The CDR3 is 14 residues long. Germline V gene lookup returns CDR1 MNHEY and CDR2 SVGAGI. The specimen was unstimulated CD4+ T cells sorted from spleen or lymph node cells, collected before intestinal transplant. The TCR sequence derives from a human donor who received an intestinal transplant. This chain joins TRBV6-5 and TRBJ1-2, with TRBD1 matching 7 bases. Written as DNA, the CDR3 is TGTGCCAGCAGTACCCGGACAGGCCGCTATGGCTACACCTTC. Translating gives CASSTRTGRYGYTF.